These 32 T cell receptor beta chains were all obtained from the same sample, sequenced in a study of blood T cell repertoires in COVID-19. Clones were sequenced by immunoSEQ multiplex PCR, and TCRdb holds only the in-frame ones, with some missing. The sample shows roughly 150,000 clones, around 85% of them seen only once. Sequenced material: peripheral blood. The source of these receptors is a human donor in a cohort sampled during active COVID-19.

This chain uses TRBV7-3 with TRBJ2-1; the match to TRBD2 covers 7 bases. Germline CDR1 is SGHTA and CDR2 is FQGTGA. This CDR3 contains 14 residues. V was clipped by 2 bases and J by 4 bases; unmatched bases: 2. The CDR3 loop is CASSLGTTYNEQFF. The CDR3 coding sequence is TGTGCCAGCAGCTTAGGGACTACATACAATGAGCAGTTCTTC. Filled out from reference TRBV7-3 and TRBJ2-1, the complete variable domain reads GAGVSQTPSNKVTEKGKYVELRCDPISGHTALYWYRQSLGQGPEFLIYFQGTGAADDSGLPNDRFFAVRPEGSVSTLKIQRTERGDSAVYLCASSLGTTYNEQFFGPGTRLTVL.

The sample holds one count of this clone. V gene TRBV5-8 combines with J gene TRBJ2-7, with D uncertain. CDR1 is SGHTS and CDR2 is YDEGEE in the germline V gene. There are 14 residues in the CDR3. V lost 4 bases and J lost 0, with 11 bases in between. Written as DNA, the CDR3 is TGTGCCAGCAGCCGGCGGCCTAGCTCCTACGAGCAGTACTTC. Translation gives CASSRRPSSYEQYF.

This clone was picked up one time. The chain carries TRBV10-3 and TRBJ1-2; TRBD1 aligns across 7 bases. CDR3 size: 13 residues. CDR1 is ENHRY, CDR2 SYGVKD, per germline. The V gene end was trimmed by 3 bases and the J gene end by 6 bases; junction bases not matched to a gene: 4. The CDR3 bases are TGTGCCATCAGTGAAGGGGGCGTCGATGGCTACACCTTC. Its protein product is CAISEGGVDGYTF.

For the CDR3, the DNA is TGCAGCGTTGAGGGGGGGCCCGGGGGCAATGAGCAGTTCTTC. Translation gives CSVEGGPGGNEQFF. V and J are TRBV29-1 and TRBJ2-1; D might be TRBD2 (7 bases). The CDR3 length is 14 residues. V gave up 3 bases and J gave up 6 bases, with 15 bases separating them. Germline CDR1 and CDR2: SQVTM and ANQGSEA.

The chain combines TRBV10-3 with TRBJ2-7; no clear D. The V and J ends lost 0 bases and 2 bases respectively, with 8 bases between them. Germline V gene lookup returns CDR1 ENHRY and CDR2 SYGVKD. The length of the CDR3 is 14 residues. DNA of the CDR3: TGTGCCATCAGTGAGTCGGCTTTGGCCTACGAGCAGTACTTC. This encodes CAISESALAYEQYF.

The chain recombines TRBV4-2 with TRBJ1-1, with D maybe TRBD1 (5 bases). The germline V gene encodes CDR1 LGHNA and CDR2 YNFKEQ. V was clipped by 3 bases and J by 6 bases, with 20 bases between them. This CDR3 contains 16 residues. This CDR3 reads CASSQDGGGERSEAFF. The CDR3 DNA reads TGTGCCAGCAGCCAGGATGGTGGGGGGGAACGGTCTGAAGCTTTCTTT.

The chain uses TRBV19 and TRBJ1-1, with a possible D match to TRBD1 (5 bases). The CDR3 runs to 15 residues. Germline V CDR1 and CDR2: LNHDA, SQIVND (reference sequence). The V end was cut by 6 bases, the J end by 1 base, with 15 bases between. CDR3 sequence reads: CASRRPTAKNTEAFF. The CDR3, as DNA: TGTGCCAGTAGAAGGCCGACAGCCAAGAACACTGAAGCTTTCTTT.

This sequence joins TRBV30 and TRBJ2-3; TRBD2 is a possible D gene (6 bases). Germline V gene sequence: CDR1 GTSNPN, CDR2 SVGIG (reference sequence). The CDR3 has 17 amino acids. Trimming took 0 bases from V and 2 from J, leaving 18 bases between them. CDR3 residues: CAWSVGGFGGVTDTQYF. The CDR3 region has the DNA TGTGCCTGGAGTGTAGGCGGTTTTGGCGGGGTCACAGATACGCAGTATTTT.

The chain uses TRBV11-2 and TRBJ2-2; tentatively, D is TRBD2 (6 bases). Germline CDR1 is SGHAT and CDR2 is FQNNGV. The germline V and J ends were trimmed by 8 bases and 0 bases, with 13 bases remaining between them. This CDR3 region has 15 residues. The CDR3 here is CASPRWGANTGELFF. In nucleotides, the CDR3 is TGTGCCAGCCCACGCTGGGGGGCGAACACCGGGGAGCTGTTTTTT. The entire variable domain, with the rest obtained from reference TRBV11-2 and TRBJ2-2, is as follows: EAGVAQSPRYKIIEKRQSVAFWCNPISGHATLYWYQQILGQGPKLLIQFQNNGVVDDSQLPKDRFSAERLKGVDSTLKIQPAKLEDSAVYLCASPRWGANTGELFFGEGSRLTVL.

The chain combines TRBV5-1 with TRBJ2-1, with D possibly TRBD2 on 6 matching bases. This CDR3 is built from 13 residues. CDR1 and CDR2 from the germline V gene are SGHRS and YFSETQ. V gave up 6 bases and J gave up 5 bases, with 12 bases separating them. CDR3 DNA sequence: TGCGCCAGCACCCCGGGACTGGACAATGAGCAGTTCTTC. This codes for CASTPGLDNEQFF.

V usage is TRBV5-6 and J usage is TRBJ2-7; D is unresolved. Germline lookup yields CDR1 SGHDT and CDR2 YYEEEE. Between the trimmed V and J ends, which lost 0 bases and 5 bases, there was a span of 15 bases. The CDR3 spans 15 residues. CDR3 DNA sequence: TGTGCCAGCAGCTTGGTAGGCGCGACATACAACGAGCAGTACTTC. The encoded protein is CASSLVGATYNEQYF.

This chain uses TRBV9 with TRBJ1-5; TRBD1 matches at 12 bases. CDR1 is SGDLS, CDR2 YYNGEE, per germline. The CDR3 loop spans 15 amino acids. V trimming: 3 bases; J trimming: 6 bases; junction bases outside the gene matches: 4. The DNA for the CDR3 is TGTGCCAGCAGCGAGGGGACAGGGGGCGGTCAGCCCCAGCATTTT. This translates into CASSEGTGGGQPQHF.

The rearrangement links TRBV6-1 to TRBJ1-3; 9 bases align to TRBD1. Looked up from germline, CDR1 is MNHNS and CDR2 is SASEGT. The CDR3 has 16 amino acids. The J segment lost 6 bases and the V segment lost 1 base, leaving 7 bases of the junction unmatched. CDR3 in DNA: TGTGCCAGCAGTGAAGTAGGGACAGGGCCGGAAAACACCATATATTTT. It translates to CASSEVGTGPENTIYF.

The chain employs TRBV2 and TRBJ2-3, with 7 bases matching TRBD2. Germline lookup yields CDR1 SNHLY and CDR2 FYNNEI. CDR3 length equals 13 residues. With V trimmed by 4 bases and J by 6 bases, 4 bases remained unmatched. CDR3 region: CASSGLAVDTQYF. CDR3 bases: TGTGCCAGCAGTGGGCTAGCGGTCGATACGCAGTATTTT.

J is TRBJ2-1 and V is TRBV12-3 or TRBV12-4; 7 nucleotides line up with TRBD2. This CDR3 has 13 amino acids. Germline trimming cut 5 bases from V and 9 bases from J; bases unmatched to any gene: 7. CDR3 DNA sequence: TGTGCCAGCAGTAACACTAGCGCCGGTGAGCAGTTCTTC. Encoded protein: CASSNTSAGEQFF.

The chain joins TRBV7-9 to TRBJ2-2, with a weak D call TRBD2 (5 bases). Deletions cut 1 base from V and 6 bases from J, with 15 bases between. This CDR3 is built from 16 residues. CDR1 and CDR2 from the germline V gene are SEHNR and FQNEAQ (reference sequence). Here the CDR3 DNA reads TGTGCCAGCAGCTTAGGGTCCGGGGAGCCCCCCGGGGAGCTGTTTTTT. Amino acids: CASSLGSGEPPGELFF.

The chain recombines TRBV19 with TRBJ2-1; the match to TRBD2 covers 13 bases. Per germline, CDR1 LNHDA and CDR2 SQIVND (reference sequence). Losses at the gene ends were 9 bases for V and 3 bases for J; bases not matched to a gene: 2. CDR3 length: 14 residues. CDR3 in amino acids: CASGTSGVYNEQFF. The DNA of the CDR3 is TGTGCCAGCGGGACTAGCGGGGTCTACAATGAGCAGTTCTTC.

V usage is TRBV6-6 and J usage is TRBJ1-2, with TRBD1 matching over 9 bases. Germline values: CDR1 MNHNY, CDR2 SVGAGI (reference sequence). The V gene end was trimmed by 5 bases and the J gene end by 2 bases; junction bases not matched to a gene: 12. The CDR3 runs to 17 residues. The CDR3 reads CASSHGNRGLKNYGYTF. In DNA form, the CDR3 reads TGTGCCAGCAGTCATGGGAACAGGGGGCTCAAGAACTATGGCTACACCTTC.

The chain employs TRBV6-4 and TRBJ2-3, with D possibly matching TRBD1 (6 bases). Trimming took off 6 bases at V and 3 bases at J, with 16 bases between the two ends. Germline V gene lookup returns CDR1 MRHNA and CDR2 SNTAGT. The CDR3 length is 15 residues. CDR3 sequence: CASSPGLGGTDTQYF. For the CDR3, the DNA is TGTGCCAGCAGCCCGGGCCTAGGGGGAACAGATACGCAGTATTTT.

The chain employs TRBV28 and TRBJ1-2; D is perhaps TRBD1 (6 bases). Germline values: CDR1 MDHEN, CDR2 SYDVKM. Trimming removed 6 bases from V and 4 bases from J, with 21 bases in between. This CDR3 contains 16 residues. CDR3 in amino acids: CASSNAGALYFYGYTF. The CDR3 coding sequence is TGTGCCAGCAGCAACGCGGGGGCGCTCTATTTCTATGGCTACACCTTC.

The genes are TRBV2 and TRBJ1-6, with 8 bases matching TRBD1. V was pared by 8 bases and J by 2 bases, with 8 bases of the junction left unmatched. CDR1 SNHLY and CDR2 FYNNEI come from the germline V gene. The CDR3 runs to 16 residues. CDR3 amino acids: CASPDRETAYNSPLHF. The CDR3, as DNA: TGTGCCAGCCCGGACAGGGAAACCGCCTATAATTCACCCCTCCACTTT.

This chain links TRBV2 with TRBJ2-7; tentative D call: TRBD1 (5 bases). The CDR3 is 13 amino acids. V lost 3 bases and J 1 base, leaving 7 bases between the germline ends. The germline CDR1 and CDR2 sequences are SNHLY and FYNNEI. CDR3 sequence (DNA): TGTGCCAGCAGTGATGACAGTTCCTACGAGCAGTACTTC. Amino acids: CASSDDSSYEQYF.

This sequence joins TRBV7-9 and TRBJ1-5; 7 nucleotides match TRBD1. Losses at the gene ends were 5 bases for V and 2 bases for J; bases not matched to a gene: 3. From germline, CDR1 is SEHNR and CDR2 FQNEAQ (reference sequence). CDR3 length: 14 residues. As DNA, the CDR3 is TGTGCCAGCAGCGTTACAGGGGGCAATCAGCCCCAGCATTTT. Amino acids: CASSVTGGNQPQHF.

V usage is TRBV28 and J usage is TRBJ1-4; 9 bases match TRBD1. Germline V CDR1 and CDR2: MDHEN, SYDVKM. The CDR3 length is 15 residues. The trim removed 5 bases at V and 8 bases at J, leaving 9 bases unmatched. This CDR3 reads CASSPSGQGREKLFF. CDR3 DNA: TGTGCCAGCAGTCCCTCGGGACAGGGAAGAGAAAAACTGTTTTTT.

The J gene is TRBJ2-5, the V gene TRBV5-6; 10 nucleotides agree with TRBD1. Germline loops: CDR1 SGHDT, CDR2 YYEEEE. CDR3 length: 16 residues. After removal of 2 bases from V and 7 bases from J, the junction contained 11 bases not matched to a gene. The CDR3 bases are TGTGCCAGCAGCTTTACCGGGACAGGGGAGCCGAGGACCCAGTACTTC. It encodes CASSFTGTGEPRTQYF.

This clone was seen only once. The gene calls are TRBV7-2 and TRBJ2-2, with TRBD1 matching 7 bases. The CDR3 spans 15 residues. CDR1 SGHTA and CDR2 FQGNSA come from the germline V gene. Trimming removed 5 bases from V and 1 base from J; junction bases left unmatched: 4. The CDR3 here is CASSPRTGNTGELFF. As DNA, the CDR3 is TGTGCCAGCAGCCCCCGGACAGGGAACACCGGGGAGCTGTTTTTT.

The chain combines TRBV28 with TRBJ2-7; maybe TRBD2 (6 bases). The CDR3 loop spans 14 amino acids. V was trimmed by 4 bases and J by 2 bases, leaving 12 bases between them. The germline CDR1 and CDR2 sequences are MDHEN and SYDVKM. CDR3 in amino acids: CASSSGGRPYEQYF. The CDR3 DNA reads as TGTGCCAGCAGTTCCGGGGGTCGCCCCTACGAGCAGTACTTC.

The chain employs TRBV4-1 and TRBJ2-3; 10 nucleotides agree with TRBD2. CDR1 and CDR2 (germline): MGHRA, YSYEKL. Trimming at V came to 1 base and at J to 0 bases, leaving 7 bases not matched to a gene. The CDR3 has 18 residues. The CDR3 DNA reads as TGCGCCAGCAGCCAAGGGCTAGCGGGGGCCCTTAGCACAGATACGCAGTATTTT. Encoded protein: CASSQGLAGALSTDTQYF.

The chain combines TRBV7-7 with TRBJ2-3, with D hard to call. The V gene lost 1 base and the J gene lost 0 bases, with 8 bases spanning the gap. The CDR3 covers 15 residues. Per the germline V gene, CDR1 is SSHAT and CDR2 is FNYEAQ (reference sequence). CDR3 sequence: CASSLGLTSTDTQYF. For the CDR3, the DNA is TGTGCCAGCAGCTTAGGCTTAACTAGCACAGATACGCAGTATTTT.

J is TRBJ1-2 and V is TRBV21-1; TRBD1 is the table's D call and was not checked against the DNA. TRBV21-1 is a listed pseudogene. CDR3 length: 15 residues. CDR3 coding DNA: TGTGCCACTGAGAAGGTGGGGGCCCCAAACTATGGCTACACCTTC. Protein product: CATEKVGAPNYGYTF.

CDR3 sequence (DNA): TGTGCCAGCGGTTCCAGTAATGAGCAGTTCTTC. As protein: CASGSSNEQFF. The chain combines TRBV28 with TRBJ2-1, with D hard to call. CDR3 length equals 11 residues. The V and J ends lost 8 bases and 7 bases respectively, with 9 bases between them. Germline V gives CDR1 MDHEN, CDR2 SYDVKM.

This chain uses TRBV6-5 with TRBJ1-2; no clear D gene. CDR1 is MNHEY and CDR2 is SVGAGI in the germline V gene. The CDR3 spans 10 residues. Trimming stripped 5 bases from V and 12 bases from J, with 10 bases between. As DNA, the CDR3 is TGTGCCAGCAGTAAGACGCGGGACACCTTC. Translating it yields CASSKTRDTF.